This T cell receptor (beta chain) was recorded in a study of blood T cell repertoires in COVID-19. This study enrolled people aged about 18 to 95 from around 26 US geographic areas. Clinical history as reported by participants underpinned cohort assignment. All exposed participants met a person with COVID-19 within 2 weeks before entering the study. In the authors' workflow: From reference gene primer amplification, estimates of nucleated cell counts were derived. Clones were read by immunoSEQ multiplex PCR, and TCRdb kept only the in-frame ones, dropping some. The V and J calls and clone size were taken over from that table, and D and trimming were inferred from the DNA. This table holds roughly 400,000 clones, around nine tenths found once. The CDR3 sequence is 13 residues long. V was cut by 4 bases and J by 0 bases, with 4 bases left in between. Germline V lookup: CDR1 SGHNT, CDR2 YYREEE (reference sequence).

Specimen: PBMCs or T cells enriched from blood (not recorded which). The V call is TRBV5-4, the J call TRBJ1-4; D gene unclear. This TCR derives from a woman under 30 who had been exposed to COVID-19. DNA of the CDR3: TGTGCCAGCAGCCTCTCAACTAATGAAAAACTGTTTTTT. Amino acids: CASSLSTNEKLFF.